This TCR beta chain was identified during a study of blood T cell repertoires in COVID-19. Study background: There were acute and convalescent COVID-19 samples, and they came from the United States, Italy and Spain. T cells, B-cell-depleted T cells, or PBMCs provided the cDNA or gDNA that served as material.

Authors' data handling: Scientists estimated how many nucleated cells there were by amplifying reference gene primers. The repertoire was sequenced with immunoSEQ multiplex PCR; TCRdb's copy has only in-frame clones and lacks some. The V and J calls and clone size come from that table; D and trimming were worked out from the DNA. The sample has about 98,000 clones; about 85% are singletons. The CDR3 has 15 residues. Germline V gene sequence: CDR1 LNHDA, CDR2 SQIVND (reference sequence). V was clipped by 3 bases and J by 10 bases; unmatched bases: 8. The sequenced sample consisted of peripheral blood. The sequence derives from a man between 65 and 85 years old with acute or convalescent COVID-19. The rearrangement joins TRBV19 to TRBJ1-6; 8 bases fit TRBD1. The CDR3 here is CASSMEVRGPSPLHF. Here the CDR3 DNA reads TGTGCCAGTAGTATGGAGGTCAGGGGGCCGTCACCCCTCCACTTT. The whole variable domain, filled in from reference TRBV19 and TRBJ1-6, reads DGGITQSPKYLFRKEGQNVTLSCEQNLNHDAMYWYRQDPGQGLRLIYYSQIVNDFQKGDIAEGYSVSREKKESFPLTVTSAQKNPTAFYLCASSMEVRGPSPLHFGNGTRLTVT.